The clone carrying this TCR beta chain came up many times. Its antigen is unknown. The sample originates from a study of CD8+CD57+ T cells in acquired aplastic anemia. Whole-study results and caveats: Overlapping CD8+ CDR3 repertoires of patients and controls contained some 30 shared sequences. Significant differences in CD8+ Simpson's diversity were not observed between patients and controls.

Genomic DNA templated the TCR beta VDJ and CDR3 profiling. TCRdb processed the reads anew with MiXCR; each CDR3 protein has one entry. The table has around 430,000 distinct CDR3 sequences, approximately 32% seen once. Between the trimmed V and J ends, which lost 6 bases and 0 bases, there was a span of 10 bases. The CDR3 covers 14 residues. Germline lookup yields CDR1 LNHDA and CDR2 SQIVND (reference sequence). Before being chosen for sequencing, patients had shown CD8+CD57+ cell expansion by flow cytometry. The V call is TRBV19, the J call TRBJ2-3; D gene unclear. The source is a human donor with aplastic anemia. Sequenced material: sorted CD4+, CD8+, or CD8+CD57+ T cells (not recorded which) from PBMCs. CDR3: CASRSDTSTDTQYF. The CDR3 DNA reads TGTGCCAGTAGGTCGGATACTAGCACAGATACGCAGTATTTT.